Included here is one T cell receptor (beta chain) sequence, with context. Its specificity is unknown. The data were obtained in a study of CD8 T cells in ankylosing spondylitis. Trimming cost V 6 bases and J 6 bases, with 9 bases left between them. The CDR3 loop spans 11 amino acids. Germline CDR1 is DFQATT and CDR2 is SNEGSKA (reference sequence). TCRdb ran MiXCR on the 5' RACE reads and lists one entry per CDR3 protein. The sample holds approximately 210,000 distinct CDR3 sequences, around 13% seen once. Study-wide findings and caveats: A TCR beta motif of seven or eight highly homologous variants appeared characteristic of ankylosing spondylitis blood.

V usage is TRBV20-1 and J usage is TRBJ2-4, with D perhaps being TRBD1 or TRBD2 (6 bases each). The TCR was taken from a male donor with ankylosing spondylitis or in good health (not recorded which). The sequenced material came from blood, either unsorted or a sorted T cell fraction (not recorded which). The CDR3 DNA reads TGCAGTGCGAGGGGGGTAAACATTCAGTACTTC. It codes for CSARGVNIQYF.